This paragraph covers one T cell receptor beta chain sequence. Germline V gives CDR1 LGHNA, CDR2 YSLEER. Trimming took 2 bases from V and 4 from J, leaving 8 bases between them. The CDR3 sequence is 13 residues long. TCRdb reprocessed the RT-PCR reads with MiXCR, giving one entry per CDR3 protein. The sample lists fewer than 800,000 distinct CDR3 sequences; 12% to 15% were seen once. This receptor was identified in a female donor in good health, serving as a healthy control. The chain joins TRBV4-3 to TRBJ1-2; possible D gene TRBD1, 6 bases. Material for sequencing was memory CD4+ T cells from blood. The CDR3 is CASSQPQGYGYTF. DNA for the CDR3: TGCGCCAGCAGCCAACCACAGGGCTATGGCTACACCTTC.